This TCR beta chain appears in the sequencing data of a study of cytomegalovirus exposure and HLA in healthy donors. Worth noting for this clone: The antigen is undetermined.

Study-wide points: What a later analysis showed was that several of the most significant clusters appeared linked to common viral pathogens. Trimming of TCR beta V- and J-genes showed a link, identified in a later analysis, to a missense DCLRE1C variant. The records held CMV serostatus as the only immune exposure information.

PCR primers comprised 60 Vbeta and 13 Jbeta primers. Profiled with immunoSEQ multiplex PCR; TCRdb holds only in-frame clones, not every one. The table shows tens of thousands of clones, with about 81% occurring only once. The germline V gene has CDR1 SGHRS and CDR2 YFSETQ. The CDR3 is made up of 15 amino acids. V gave up 1 base and J gave up 6 bases, with 16 bases separating them. The chain is built from TRBV5-1 and TRBJ2-5; D gene uncertain. The TCR comes from a human donor in good health. The sequenced sample consisted of PBMCs. This CDR3 is CASSLKTPVPQTQYF. Written as DNA, the CDR3 is TGCGCCAGCAGCTTGAAGACACCGGTCCCGCAGACCCAGTACTTC.